A single TCR beta chain is shown here with its context. This clone has just a few counts. No antigen is known for it. Nothing much larger sits one base from this clone, and base qualities are not available. The data belong to a study of PD-L1 blockade in urothelial cancer (dated by TCRdb to 2016 to 2017). Turning to the overall study: All patients started therapy around 2014 and received atezolizumab 1,200 mg intravenously every 3 weeks. About 85% of the roughly 29 patients were males with bladder-origin urothelial cancer, and about 65% of the roughly 29 reported a prior smoking history. An ECOG performance status of 0 or 1 was recorded for the patients, and 0 to 3 prior chemotherapy regimens had been received by the patients. Blood samples were analyzed at two time points: 3 weeks after treatment start (second dose) and 6 weeks after treatment start. Blood samples gave median yields of around 140,000 T cells and 80,000 or so unique TCRs, along with a median clonality of about 0.084. The study was an exploratory multi-omic analysis of somatic, immune and clinical correlates of response to PD-L1 blockade with atezolizumab in urothelial cancer. TCR sequencing covered pretreatment tumor samples and matched, serially collected peripheral blood taken before and after atezolizumab treatment. Durable clinical benefit was defined as a progression-free survival longer than 6 months, and TCR features were additionally tested against progression-free survival and overall survival. In the same patients, pretreatment tumors underwent whole exome sequencing and RNA sequencing in addition to TCR sequencing. Nine patients achieved durable clinical benefit and 20 did not. Some 30 patients had pretreatment blood TCR-seq, about 25 had at least one posttreatment blood collection, and about 25 had tumor TCR-seq. Study-wide conclusions, independent of this receptor: A pretreatment peripheral blood TCR clonality below the median was linked to improved progression-free and overall survival. Because the sample size was small (n ≈ 28) and many of the analyses were exploratory, the results are meant to be hypothesis-generating. Patients with durable benefit showed greater expansion of tumor-associated TCR clones in peripheral blood 3 weeks after starting treatment (n ≈ 21, p = 0.022).

To estimate absolute template abundance from read counts, synthetic TCR analog templates were spiked into each PCR. TCRbeta CDR3 regions were amplified from genomic DNA with bias-controlled V and J gene primers using the immunoSEQ assay. Sequencing of rearranged TCRbeta segments was done at approximately 20X coverage. In the authors' own workflow: Clustering was used to correct sequencing errors, and CDR3s were annotated against IMGT to assign V, D and J genes. Only productive TCRbeta rearrangements were used in downstream analyses, excluding out-of-frame or stop-codon sequences. To compute clonality, Shannon entropy was normalized by the log of the number of unique productive sequences and then subtracted from one. Fisher's exact test with Benjamini-Hochberg correction, using a cutoff of adjusted p below 0.01, was how clones that differed between time points or between blood and tumor were identified. This immuneACCESS table, as held by TCRdb, lists in-frame sequences with V and J called but not all clones. Of the missing ones, under half trace to an unresolved V gene in checked studies; the others have no known cause. That table gives V, J and clone size, and the DNA gave D and trimming. The sample contains about 35,000 clones, 82% of them found a single time. About 6.8% of the sample belongs to the ten largest clones.

The cysteine opens and the phenylalanine closes a CDR3 of 12 amino acids. The CDR3 DNA has 36 bases and is translated from base 1. The germline V gene provides CDR1 MDHEN and CDR2 SYDVKM. Trimming costs V 3 bases and J 5 bases, and their ends lie 7 bases apart. This sample's time point label indicates: pretreatment peripheral blood. The cohort included about 30 patients with locally advanced or metastatic urothelial carcinoma who were treated at Memorial Sloan Kettering on a trial protocol. Peripheral blood mononuclear cells were collected pretreatment and during treatment, at between 1 and 8 total time points per patient. The Qiagen DNeasy Blood extraction kit was used to purify genomic DNA from total PBMCs and from tumor samples. PBMCs were collected pretreatment and during treatment and were isolated and stored as previously described.

Recombination joined TRBV28 with TRBJ1-2, with an unclear D gene assignment. Sequences were derived from PBMCs, sampled around atezolizumab (anti-PD-L1) treatment. This TCR derives from a man in his sixties with urothelial cancer. The CDR3 amino acid sequence is: CASSFNSYGYTF. The nucleotide sequence is given as TGTGCCAGCAGTTTTAACTCATATGGCTACACCTTC.